The rows below give T cell receptor beta chains drawn from one sample of a study of blood T cell repertoires in COVID-19. Some clones are missing from TCRdb's copy, which holds only in-frame ones; the method was immunoSEQ multiplex PCR. The table has roughly 100,000 clones, approximately 92% seen once. Sequencing input: peripheral blood. The origin of the receptors is a young man with acute or convalescent COVID-19. Each CDR3 is given with its conserved first and last residue. Fields, in order: V gene, D gene, J gene, clone size, CDR3 DNA, CDR3 protein. A D gene is named only where the DNA matches it firmly. The size field is filled for only some rows; it gives once, few, many or a size class.

TRBV12-3/TRBV12-4	-	TRBJ2-3	-	TGTGCCAGCGGACTTTCCACAGATACGCAGTATTTT	CASGLSTDTQYF
TRBV5-1	TRBD2	TRBJ2-2	-	TGCGCCAGCAGCTTGGGCCATGGTCTAGCGGACACCGGGGAGCTGTTTTTT	CASSLGHGLADTGELFF
TRBV10-3	-	TRBJ1-1	-	TGTGCCATCAGTGAGTTAGGGGACACTGAAGCTTTCTTT	CAISELGDTEAFF
TRBV20-1	-	TRBJ1-1	once	TGCAGTGCTCCGGGGAACACTGAAGCTTTCTTT	CSAPGNTEAFF
TRBV20-1	-	TRBJ2-1	-	TGCAGTGCTAGTCGGGACAAAGTTAATGAGCAGTTCTTC	CSASRDKVNEQFF
TRBV18	-	TRBJ1-1	-	TGTGCCAGCTCACCTTGGGGACAGAACACTGAAGCTTTCTTT	CASSPWGQNTEAFF
TRBV6-5	-	TRBJ1-4	few	TGTGCCAGCAGTTACTCCCGGACAGTTACTAATGAAAAACTGTTTTTT	CASSYSRTVTNEKLFF
TRBV12-5	TRBD2	TRBJ2-2	-	TGTGCTAGTGGTTTGCATTCGGGGGGGGTACCCGGGGAGCTGTTTTTT	CASGLHSGGVPGELFF
TRBV24-1	-	TRBJ1-2	-	TGTGCCACCAGTGATTCCAACCCGGGACTCCTGTATGGCTACACCTTC	CATSDSNPGLLYGYTF
TRBV5-1	TRBD1	TRBJ2-3	-	TGCGCCAGCAGCTGGGGACAGGGGTACACAGATACGCAGTATTTT	CASSWGQGYTDTQYF
TRBV2	TRBD1	TRBJ1-2	-	TGTGCCAGCAAGTTAACGACACAGGGGATGATTGTCTATGGCTACACCTTC	CASKLTTQGMIVYGYTF
TRBV6-5	-	TRBJ1-4	few	TGTGCCAGCAGTTACTCTGGTGTCGGGGAACTGTTTTTT	CASSYSGVGELFF
TRBV3-1/TRBV3-2	-	TRBJ2-5	-	TGTGCCAGCAGCCCCGAGATACAGATTTGGGCGACCCAGTACTTC	CASSPEIQIWATQYF
TRBV27	TRBD1	TRBJ1-6	-	TGTGCCAGCAGTTTAGGACAGGGGGGACGGTCACCCCTCCACTTT	CASSLGQGGRSPLHF
TRBV6-5	TRBD1	TRBJ1-2	-	TGTGCCAGCAGTTACGGACAGGGGGTAGACTATGGCTACACCTTC	CASSYGQGVDYGYTF
TRBV18	-	TRBJ2-1	-	TGTGCCAGCTCACCACCCGGAGGTGATGGGGAGCAGTTCTTC	CASSPPGGDGEQFF
TRBV19	-	TRBJ1-1	-	TGTGCCAGTAGTGCTTTCGGGGGGCAGGCTGAAGCTTTCTTT	CASSAFGGQAEAFF
TRBV7-9	-	TRBJ2-1	-	TGTGCCAGCAGCTTAGTAGTCTTCCCCGGGAATGAGCAGTTCTTC	CASSLVVFPGNEQFF
TRBV12-5	TRBD1	TRBJ1-1	-	TGTGCTAGTGGGAGGACAGGGGGCACTGAAGCTTTCTTT	CASGRTGGTEAFF
TRBV6-6	-	TRBJ1-6	-	TGTGCCAGCAGCAGGTTCGAATCACCCCTCCACTTT	CASSRFESPLHF
TRBV6-5	-	TRBJ1-6	-	TGTGCCAGCAGCCCAACACCCTCAGTTAATTCACCCCTCCACTTT	CASSPTPSVNSPLHF
TRBV5-1	TRBD2	TRBJ2-3	-	TGCGCCAGCAGCTCGGGAGGGGGTAGCACAGATACGCAGTATTTT	CASSSGGGSTDTQYF
TRBV20-1	-	TRBJ1-2	-	TGCAGTGCTAGTAGACAGTCTAACTATGGCTACACCTTC	CSASRQSNYGYTF
TRBV5-1	-	TRBJ2-1	-	TGCGCCAGCAGCGTGGGACAAGATAACAATGAGCAGTTCTTC	CASSVGQDNNEQFF
TRBV19	TRBD1	TRBJ1-5	-	TGTGCCAGTAGCCGACAGGGGAATCAGCCCCAGCATTTT	CASSRQGNQPQHF
TRBV2	-	TRBJ2-7	-	TGTGCCAGCAGACTTAACTACGAGCAGTACTTC	CASRLNYEQYF
TRBV14	-	TRBJ1-2	few	TGTGCCAGCAGCGAATCCGGGACAACTAACTATGGCTACACCTTC	CASSESGTTNYGYTF
TRBV24-1	TRBD1	TRBJ2-5	-	TGTGCCACCAGTGACCCCGGGACAGTTCAAGAGACCCAGTACTTC	CATSDPGTVQETQYF
TRBV20-1	TRBD2	TRBJ2-1	-	TGCAGTGCTAGTTTTGGAGTGTTTCAGCGGGGGGCCTACAATGAGCAGTTCTTC	CSASFGVFQRGAYNEQFF
TRBV29-1	TRBD1	TRBJ2-7	-	TGCAGCGTTGCCGGTGACAGGGGAGAGTACGAGCAGTACTTC	CSVAGDRGEYEQYF
TRBV19	TRBD1	TRBJ2-1	-	TGTGCCAGTAGTCCGACAGGGGGCGCTTACAATGAGCAGTTCTTC	CASSPTGGAYNEQFF
TRBV21-1	-	TRBJ2-4	-	TGTGCCAGCAGCAAAGCACCGGCAGGGGGCGGCAAAAACATTCAGTACTTC	CASSKAPAGGGKNIQYF
TRBV29-1	-	TRBJ2-5	-	TGCAGCGTTTACGTGTCGCAGGAACCGAAAGAGACCCAGTACTTC	CSVYVSQEPKETQYF
TRBV6-5	-	TRBJ2-3	once	TGTGCCAGCAGAAGACGAGAGGGCGTTTCGGGTACGCAGTATTTT	CASRRREGVSGTQYF
TRBV15	-	TRBJ2-1	-	TGTGCCACCAGCAGAGATGAGGGCAGTCTTGACTACAATGAGCAGTTCTTC	CATSRDEGSLDYNEQFF
TRBV28	-	TRBJ1-1	-	TGTGCCACCGTGGGCCCTCTCCTCACTGAAGCTTTCTTT	CATVGPLLTEAFF